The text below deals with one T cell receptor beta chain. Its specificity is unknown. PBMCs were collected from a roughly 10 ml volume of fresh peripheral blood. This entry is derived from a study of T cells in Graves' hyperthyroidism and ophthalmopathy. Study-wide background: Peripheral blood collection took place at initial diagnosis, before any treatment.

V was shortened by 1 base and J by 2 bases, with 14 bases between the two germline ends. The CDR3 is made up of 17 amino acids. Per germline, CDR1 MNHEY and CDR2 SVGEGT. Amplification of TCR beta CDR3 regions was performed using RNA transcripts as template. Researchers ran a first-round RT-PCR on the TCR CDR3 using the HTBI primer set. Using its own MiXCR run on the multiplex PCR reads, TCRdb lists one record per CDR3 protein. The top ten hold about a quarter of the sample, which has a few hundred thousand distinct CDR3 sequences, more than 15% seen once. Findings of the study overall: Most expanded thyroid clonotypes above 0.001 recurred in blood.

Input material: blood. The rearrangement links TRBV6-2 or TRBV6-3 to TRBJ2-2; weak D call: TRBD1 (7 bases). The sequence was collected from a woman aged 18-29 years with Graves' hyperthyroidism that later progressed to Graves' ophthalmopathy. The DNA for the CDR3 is TGTGCCAGCAGTTACTTGCAGGGGGGCAGTAACACCGGGGAGCTGTTTTTT. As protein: CASSYLQGGSNTGELFF.